These T cell receptor beta chains were read from a single sample in a study of T cell responses to AZD1222 COVID-19 vaccine. Measured with immunoSEQ multiplex PCR; TCRdb has only the in-frame clones, and not every one. The sample records around 260,000 clones, approximately 95% being singletons. Sequencing was performed on peripheral blood, taken on day 0 of AZD1222 vaccination. Receptors were obtained from an adult in good health. CDR3s include the opening cysteine and the closing phenylalanine or tryptophan. D genes are given only for firm matches.

j_call d_call v_call cdr3_aa cdr3_nt
TRBJ2-3 NA TRBV27 CASRQASTDTQYF TGTGCCAGCAGACAGGCGAGCACAGATACGCAGTATTTT
TRBJ1-5 NA TRBV6-5 CASRLGVGSNQPQHF TGTGCCAGCAGATTGGGTGTAGGAAGCAATCAGCCCCAGCATTTT
TRBJ2-1 NA TRBV5-6 CASSRDWNYNEQFF TGTGCCAGCAGCAGGGACTGGAATTACAATGAGCAGTTCTTC
TRBJ2-5 TRBD2 TRBV7-8 CASSFGGGDKGTQYF TGTGCCAGCAGCTTCGGGGGGGGAGACAAAGGGACCCAGTACTTC
TRBJ1-1 NA TRBV5-4 CASSLEGVNTEAFF TGTGCCAGCAGCTTGGAAGGGGTCAACACTGAAGCTTTCTTT
TRBJ1-2 NA TRBV27 CASSRLKGNYGYTF TGTGCCAGCAGTAGACTGAAGGGCAATTATGGCTACACCTTC
TRBJ2-3 TRBD2 TRBV5-4 CASSFGGASTDTQYF TGTGCCAGCAGCTTCGGGGGGGCTAGCACAGATACGCAGTATTTT
TRBJ1-4 TRBD1 TRBV6-6 CASSSGQPNEKLFF TGTGCCAGCAGTTCGGGACAGCCTAATGAAAAACTGTTTTTT
TRBJ1-5 NA TRBV3-1/TRBV3-2 CASSQQGRQPQHF TGTGCCAGCAGCCAACAGGGAAGGCAGCCCCAGCATTTT
TRBJ1-2 NA TRBV6-5 CASSSQGSGYTF TGTGCCAGCAGTTCCCAAGGGAGCGGCTACACCTTC
TRBJ2-5 NA TRBV7-9 CASSYGSGGETQYF TGTGCCAGCAGCTACGGGAGCGGTGGGGAGACCCAGTACTTC
TRBJ1-2 TRBD1 TRBV3-1/TRBV3-2 CASSPRDSRGYTF TGTGCCAGCAGCCCTCGGGACAGTCGGGGCTACACCTTC
TRBJ1-6 NA TRBV15 CATSPRASVYNSPLHF TGTGCCACCAGCCCTAGAGCTAGTGTCTATAATTCACCCCTCCACTTT
TRBJ2-5 NA TRBV19 CASRLQGGTQYF TGTGCCAGTAGGCTGCAGGGAGGGACCCAGTACTTC
TRBJ1-1 NA TRBV27 CASSADRITEAFF TGTGCCAGCAGTGCGGACAGAATCACTGAAGCTTTCTTT